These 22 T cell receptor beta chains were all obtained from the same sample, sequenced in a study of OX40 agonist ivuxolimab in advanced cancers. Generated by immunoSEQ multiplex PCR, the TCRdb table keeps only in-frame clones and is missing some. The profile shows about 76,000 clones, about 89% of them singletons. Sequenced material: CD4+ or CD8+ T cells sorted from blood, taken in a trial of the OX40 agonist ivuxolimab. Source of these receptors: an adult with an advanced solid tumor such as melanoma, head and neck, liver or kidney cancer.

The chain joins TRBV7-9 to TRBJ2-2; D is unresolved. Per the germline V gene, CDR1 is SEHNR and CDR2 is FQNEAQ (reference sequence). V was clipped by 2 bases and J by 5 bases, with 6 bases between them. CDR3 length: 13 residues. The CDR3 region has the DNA TGTGCCAGCAGCTTAAAGGGAACCGGGGAGCTGTTTTTT. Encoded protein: CASSLKGTGELFF.

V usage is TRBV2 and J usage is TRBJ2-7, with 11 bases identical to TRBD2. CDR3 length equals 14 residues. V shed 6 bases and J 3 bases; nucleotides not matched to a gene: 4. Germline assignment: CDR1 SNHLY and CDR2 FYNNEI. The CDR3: CASRSGTSGYEQYF. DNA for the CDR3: TGTGCCAGCAGATCCGGGACTAGCGGCTACGAGCAGTACTTC.

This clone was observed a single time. As DNA, the CDR3 is TGTGCCAGCAGCGAGAGGGACAGGGTAGCAGATACGCAGTATTTT. Encoded protein: CASSERDRVADTQYF. The V gene is TRBV9, the J gene TRBJ2-3, with 9 bases lining up with TRBD1. The V gene's germline CDR1 is SGDLS and CDR2 YYNGEE. This CDR3 comprises 15 residues. V dropped 3 bases and J dropped 4; count of bases not matched to a gene: 6.

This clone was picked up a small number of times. CDR3 bases: TGTGCCAGCAGCGCCCGACGGGGTGGATTGAGCACTGAAGCTTTCTTT. It codes for CASSARRGGLSTEAFF. The rearrangement uses TRBV9 and TRBJ1-1; D gene ambiguous. Germline V gene lookup returns CDR1 SGDLS and CDR2 YYNGEE. V was shortened by 3 bases and J by 4 bases, with 19 bases between the two germline ends. The CDR3 length is 16 residues.

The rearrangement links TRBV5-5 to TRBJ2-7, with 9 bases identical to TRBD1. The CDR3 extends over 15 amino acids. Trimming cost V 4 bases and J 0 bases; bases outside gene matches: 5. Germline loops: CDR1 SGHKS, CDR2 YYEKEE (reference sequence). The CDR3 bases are TGTGCCAGCAGCCCTACGACAGGGGGCTCCTACGAGCAGTACTTC. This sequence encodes CASSPTTGGSYEQYF. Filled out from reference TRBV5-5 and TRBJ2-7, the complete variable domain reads DAGVTQSPTHLIKTRGQQVTLRCSPISGHKSVSWYQQVLGQGPQFIFQYYEKEERGRGNFPDRFSARQFPNYSSELNVNALLLGDSALYLCASSPTTGGSYEQYFGPGTRLTVT.

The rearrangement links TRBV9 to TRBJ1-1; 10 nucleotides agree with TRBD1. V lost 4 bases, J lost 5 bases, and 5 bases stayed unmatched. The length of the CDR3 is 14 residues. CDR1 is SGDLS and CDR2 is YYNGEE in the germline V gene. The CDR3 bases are TGTGCCAGCAGCACGGGACAGGGGAGGACTGAAGCTTTCTTT. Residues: CASSTGQGRTEAFF.

CDR3: CASSSQGLSFSSYNEQFF. In DNA, the CDR3 is TGCGCCAGCAGCTCCCAGGGACTTTCCTTCAGCTCCTACAATGAGCAGTTCTTC. The rearrangement joins TRBV5-1 to TRBJ2-1; the D gene is possibly TRBD2 (6 bases). This CDR3 has 18 residues. Germline loops: CDR1 SGHRS, CDR2 YFSETQ. V was pared by 3 bases and J by 0 bases, with 19 bases between.

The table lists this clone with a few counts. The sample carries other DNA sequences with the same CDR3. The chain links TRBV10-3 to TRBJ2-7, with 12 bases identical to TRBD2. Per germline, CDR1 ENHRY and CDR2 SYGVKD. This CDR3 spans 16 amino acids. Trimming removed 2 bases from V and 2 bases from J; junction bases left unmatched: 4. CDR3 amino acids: CAISETSGRRTYEQYF. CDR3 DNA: TGTGCCATCAGTGAGACTAGCGGGAGGCGAACCTACGAGCAGTACTTC.

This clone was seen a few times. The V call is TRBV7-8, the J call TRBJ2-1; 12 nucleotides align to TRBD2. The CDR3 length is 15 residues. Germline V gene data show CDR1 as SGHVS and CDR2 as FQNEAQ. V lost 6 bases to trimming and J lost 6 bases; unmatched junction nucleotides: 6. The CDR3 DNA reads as TGTGCCAGCAGATTACTAGCGGGAGGCGGCAATGAGCAGTTCTTC. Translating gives CASRLLAGGGNEQFF. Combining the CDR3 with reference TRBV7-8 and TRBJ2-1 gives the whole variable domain GAGVSQSPRYKVAKRGQDVALRCDPISGHVSLFWYQQALGQGPEFLTYFQNEAQLDKSGLPSDRFFAERPEGSVSTLKIQRTQQEDSAVYLCASRLLAGGGNEQFFGPGTRLTVL.

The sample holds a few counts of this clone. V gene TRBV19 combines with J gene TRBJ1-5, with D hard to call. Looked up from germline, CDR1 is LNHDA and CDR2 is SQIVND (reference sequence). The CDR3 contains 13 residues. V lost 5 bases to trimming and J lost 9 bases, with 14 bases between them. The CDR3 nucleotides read TGTGCCAGTAGTGGGATGACTGAGCCGCCCCAGCATTTT. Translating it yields CASSGMTEPPQHF.

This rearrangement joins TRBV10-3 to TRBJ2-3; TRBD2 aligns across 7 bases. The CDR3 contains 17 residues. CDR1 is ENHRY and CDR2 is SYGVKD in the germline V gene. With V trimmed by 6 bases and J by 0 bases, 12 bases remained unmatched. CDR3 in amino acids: CAISDRRTSESTDTQYF. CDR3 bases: TGTGCCATCAGCGACAGAAGAACTAGCGAAAGCACAGATACGCAGTATTTT.

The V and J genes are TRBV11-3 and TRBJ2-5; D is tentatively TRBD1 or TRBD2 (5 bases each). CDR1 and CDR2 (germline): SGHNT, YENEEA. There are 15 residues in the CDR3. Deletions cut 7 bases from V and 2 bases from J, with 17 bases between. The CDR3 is CASKGTDTYQETQYF. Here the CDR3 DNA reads TGTGCCAGCAAAGGGACCGACACTTATCAAGAGACCCAGTACTTC.

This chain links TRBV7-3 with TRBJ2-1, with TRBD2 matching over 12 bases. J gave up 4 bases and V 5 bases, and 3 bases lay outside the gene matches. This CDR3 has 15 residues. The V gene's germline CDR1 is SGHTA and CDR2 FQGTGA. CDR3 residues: CASSPGLAGYNEQFF. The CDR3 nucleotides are TGTGCCAGCAGCCCGGGACTAGCGGGTTACAATGAGCAGTTCTTC.

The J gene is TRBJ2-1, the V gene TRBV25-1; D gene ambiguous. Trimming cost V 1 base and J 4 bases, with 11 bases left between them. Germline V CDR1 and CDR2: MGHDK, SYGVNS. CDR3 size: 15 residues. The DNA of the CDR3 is TGTGCCAGCAGTGAATCTGGCACTCTATACAATGAGCAGTTCTTC. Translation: CASSESGTLYNEQFF. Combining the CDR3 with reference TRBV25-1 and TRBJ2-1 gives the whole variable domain EADIYQTPRYLVIGTGKKITLECSQTMGHDKMYWYQQDPGMELHLIHYSYGVNSTEKGDLSSESTVSRIRTEHFPLTLESARPSHTSQYLCASSESGTLYNEQFFGPGTRLTVL.

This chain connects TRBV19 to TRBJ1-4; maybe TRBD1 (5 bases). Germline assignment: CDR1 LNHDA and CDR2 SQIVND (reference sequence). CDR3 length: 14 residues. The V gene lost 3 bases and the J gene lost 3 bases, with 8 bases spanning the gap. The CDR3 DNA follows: TGTGCCAGTAGTATGGGGGATTCTAATGAAAAACTGTTTTTT. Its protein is CASSMGDSNEKLFF.

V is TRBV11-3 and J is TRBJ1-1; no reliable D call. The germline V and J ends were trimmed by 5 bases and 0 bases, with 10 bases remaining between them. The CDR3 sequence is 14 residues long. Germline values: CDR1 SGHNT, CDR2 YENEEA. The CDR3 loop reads CASSATWVNTEAFF. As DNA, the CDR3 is TGTGCCAGCAGCGCTACTTGGGTGAACACTGAAGCTTTCTTT.

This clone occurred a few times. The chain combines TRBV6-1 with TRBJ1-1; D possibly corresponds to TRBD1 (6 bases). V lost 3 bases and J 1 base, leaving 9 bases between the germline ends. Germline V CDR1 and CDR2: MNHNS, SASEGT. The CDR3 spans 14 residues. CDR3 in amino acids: CASSEWTENTEAFF. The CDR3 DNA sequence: TGTGCCAGCAGTGAGTGGACAGAGAACACTGAAGCTTTCTTT.

The CDR3 sequence: CASSVGGSGLNYGYTF. The CDR3, as DNA: TGTGCCAGCAGCGTAGGAGGGTCAGGACTTAACTATGGCTACACCTTC. V usage is TRBV9 and J usage is TRBJ1-2; the D is unclear. CDR3 length: 16 residues. V dropped 0 bases and J dropped 1 base, with 13 bases sitting between them. Per the germline V gene, CDR1 is SGDLS and CDR2 is YYNGEE.

The CDR3 loop is CASSSDSGSSYNEQFF. The CDR3 bases are TGTGCCAGCAGCTCCGATAGCGGGAGCTCCTACAATGAGCAGTTCTTC. This chain links TRBV7-2 with TRBJ2-1, with 9 bases aligning to TRBD2. V lost 4 bases, J lost 0 bases, and 4 bases stayed unmatched. This CDR3 is 16 amino acids long. CDR1 is SGHTA, CDR2 FQGNSA, per germline.

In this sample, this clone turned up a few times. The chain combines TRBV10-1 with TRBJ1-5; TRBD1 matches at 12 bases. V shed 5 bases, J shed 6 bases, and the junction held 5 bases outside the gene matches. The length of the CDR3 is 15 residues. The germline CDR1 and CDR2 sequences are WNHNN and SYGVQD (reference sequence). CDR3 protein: CASSSGQGASQPQHF. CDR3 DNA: TGCGCCAGCAGTTCGGGACAGGGGGCGAGTCAGCCCCAGCATTTT.

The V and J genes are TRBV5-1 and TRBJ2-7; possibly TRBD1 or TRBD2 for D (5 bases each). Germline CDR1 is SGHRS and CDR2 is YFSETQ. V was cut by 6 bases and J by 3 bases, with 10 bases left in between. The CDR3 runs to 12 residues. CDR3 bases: TGCGCCAGCAATCGGGACGGCTACGAGCAGTACTTC. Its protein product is CASNRDGYEQYF.

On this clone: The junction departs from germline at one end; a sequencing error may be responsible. The CDR3 DNA sequence: TGTGCCAGCTGCTTTGTAGCGGGAGCCTACCCCATGGGCAATGAGCAGTTCTTC. Residues: CASCFVAGAYPMGNEQFF. V is TRBV7-2 and J is TRBJ2-1, with 9 bases matching TRBD2. The CDR3 extends over 18 amino acids. Germline values: CDR1 SGHTA, CDR2 FQGNSA.